This T cell receptor beta chain was sequenced for a study of T cell changes during pregnancy in multiple sclerosis. The CDR3 length is 16 residues. V lost 0 bases and J lost 4, with 15 bases in between. CDR1 and CDR2 from the germline V gene are LGHNA and YNFKEQ. Clones were sequenced by immunoSEQ multiplex PCR, and TCRdb holds only the in-frame ones, with some missing. The data hold some 61,000 clones, with around 90% observed a single time. This TCR derives from a female donor with multiple sclerosis, enrolled in a pregnancy study. The chain recombines TRBV4-2 with TRBJ2-5; D might be TRBD1 (5 bases). Material: peripheral blood, obtained in the second trimester of pregnancy. The CDR3 nucleotides read TGTGCCAGCAGCCAAGATCCGGGCGGTGGGGCAGAGACCCAGTACTTC. Protein: CASSQDPGGGAETQYF.